Listed below are T cell receptor beta chains from one sample, sequenced in a study of CD8+ T cells in alopecia areata. The repertoire was sequenced with immunoSEQ multiplex PCR; TCRdb's copy has only in-frame clones and lacks some. The sample consists of some 120,000 clones, roughly 61% of them appearing once. The sample in question was CD4+ T cells sorted from blood, obtained at week 0. The receptors originated from a human donor with alopecia areata. Both conserved end residues are part of each CDR3. The D gene is left open where the match is weak. Where a row states a size, it is once, few, many or the class of an expanded clone; other rows omit it.

cdr3_length: 16
j_call: TRBJ2-1
clone_size: .
v_call: TRBV7-9
d_call: .
cdr3_aa: CASSLPGASGNNEQFF
cdr3_nt: TGTGCCAGCAGCTTACCGGGGGCTAGCGGAAACAATGAGCAGTTCTTC

cdr3_length: 15
j_call: TRBJ2-3
clone_size: .
v_call: TRBV30
d_call: .
cdr3_aa: CAWGAVPMGTDTQYF
cdr3_nt: TGTGCCTGGGGAGCTGTCCCGATGGGAACAGATACGCAGTATTTT

cdr3_length: 15
j_call: TRBJ1-4
clone_size: .
v_call: TRBV12-2
d_call: .
cdr3_aa: CASRLDRGADEKLFF
cdr3_nt: TGTGCAAGTCGCCTTGACAGGGGAGCGGATGAAAAACTGTTTTTT

cdr3_length: 17
j_call: TRBJ2-3
clone_size: .
v_call: TRBV25-1
d_call: TRBD2
cdr3_aa: CASSGTSGRAFTDTQYF
cdr3_nt: TGTGCCAGCAGTGGGACTAGCGGGAGGGCATTCACAGATACGCAGTATTTT

cdr3_length: 16
j_call: TRBJ2-3
clone_size: .
v_call: TRBV4-1
d_call: .
cdr3_aa: CASSQPYRGGGDTQYF
cdr3_nt: TGCGCCAGCAGCCAACCCTACAGGGGGGGAGGTGATACGCAGTATTTT

cdr3_length: 14
j_call: TRBJ2-7
clone_size: .
v_call: TRBV27
d_call: .
cdr3_aa: CASSLRGTTYEQYF
cdr3_nt: TGTGCCAGCAGTTTACGGGGGACAACCTACGAGCAGTACTTC

cdr3_length: 12
j_call: TRBJ2-5
clone_size: once
v_call: TRBV6-6
d_call: .
cdr3_aa: CASGRPQETQYF
cdr3_nt: TGTGCCAGCGGGAGGCCCCAAGAGACCCAGTACTTC

cdr3_length: 16
j_call: TRBJ1-6
clone_size: .
v_call: TRBV5-1
d_call: .
cdr3_aa: CASSGEGGHVNSPLHF
cdr3_nt: TGCGCCAGCAGCGGGGAGGGTGGCCACGTTAATTCACCCCTCCACTTT

cdr3_length: 13
j_call: TRBJ1-5
clone_size: .
v_call: TRBV2
d_call: .
cdr3_aa: CASSDLGNQPQHF
cdr3_nt: TGTGCCAGCAGTGATCTTGGGAATCAGCCCCAGCATTTT

cdr3_length: 14
j_call: TRBJ1-2
clone_size: once
v_call: TRBV28
d_call: .
cdr3_aa: CASRVGGSNYGYTF
cdr3_nt: TGTGCCAGCAGAGTAGGGGGATCTAACTATGGCTACACCTTC

cdr3_length: 15
j_call: TRBJ2-5
clone_size: few
v_call: TRBV6-1
d_call: .
cdr3_aa: CASSEREVKGETQYF
cdr3_nt: TGTGCCAGCAGTGAAAGGGAGGTTAAGGGGGAGACCCAGTACTTC

cdr3_length: 14
j_call: TRBJ2-5
clone_size: .
v_call: TRBV6-5
d_call: .
cdr3_aa: CASSFPGQAETQYF
cdr3_nt: TGTGCCAGCAGTTTTCCAGGGCAAGCAGAGACCCAGTACTTC

cdr3_length: 12
j_call: TRBJ2-7
clone_size: .
v_call: TRBV2
d_call: .
cdr3_aa: CASSEGPLMEYF
cdr3_nt: TGTGCCAGCAGCGAGGGCCCTTTAATGGAGTACTTC

cdr3_length: 19
j_call: TRBJ2-5
clone_size: .
v_call: TRBV15
d_call: TRBD2
cdr3_aa: CATSRDPSWASGGRETQYF
cdr3_nt: TGTGCCACCAGCAGAGACCCAAGTTGGGCTAGCGGGGGCCGGGAGACCCAGTACTTC